Below are 28 T cell receptor beta chains sequenced from a single sample in a study of T-cell memory formation after mild COVID-19. TCRdb used MiXCR to reprocess the 5' RACE reads, holding one entry per CDR3 protein. The sample records roughly 510,000 distinct CDR3 sequences, roughly 17% being singletons. Source material: PBMCs or a T cell subset sorted from them (not recorded which). These receptors all stem from an adult woman who had mild COVID-19 (a few samples of this study predate the infection). Cell type and time point are not known.

This clonotype came up a few times. This chain connects TRBV12-3 or TRBV12-4 to TRBJ1-5, with D hard to call. V shed 6 bases and J shed 2 bases, with 14 bases lying between them. The CDR3 runs to 15 residues. In nucleotides, the CDR3 is TGTGCCAGCAGCCTTTCGGGATATGGCAATCAGCCCCAGCATTTT. Encoded protein: CASSLSGYGNQPQHF.

This clonotype was detected a few times. V and J are TRBV12-3 or TRBV12-4 and TRBJ2-3; a possible D gene is TRBD2 (6 bases). V was trimmed by 4 bases and J by 1 base, leaving 15 bases between them. CDR3 length equals 16 residues. CDR3 nucleotides: TGTGCCAGCAGTTCGAGCCGGGACTTACGCACAGATACGCAGTATTTT. Translated, it gives CASSSSRDLRTDTQYF.

The chain has TRBV7-2 and TRBJ2-5; no definite D call. The CDR3 contains 13 residues. Per germline, CDR1 SGHTA and CDR2 FQGNSA. Trimming took 4 bases from V and 3 from J, leaving 9 bases between them. The CDR3 region has the DNA TGTGCCAGCAGCTCCCCTACAAAAGAGACCCAGTACTTC. Its protein is CASSSPTKETQYF.

V and J are TRBV9 and TRBJ2-1; D may be TRBD1 (5 bases). The V and J ends lost 2 bases and 8 bases respectively, with 17 bases between them. Per the germline V gene, CDR1 is SGDLS and CDR2 is YYNGEE. CDR3 length: 15 residues. The CDR3 reads CASSVVARAVDEQFF. CDR3 in DNA: TGTGCCAGCAGCGTTGTGGCCAGGGCTGTGGATGAGCAGTTCTTC.

The chain links TRBV5-1 to TRBJ1-2; no clear D. Germline CDR1 is SGHRS and CDR2 is YFSETQ. V gave up 3 bases and J gave up 3 bases, with 12 bases separating them. This CDR3 is 14 amino acids long. The CDR3: CASSSSPGYYGYTF. As DNA, the CDR3 is TGCGCCAGCAGCTCATCCCCGGGGTACTATGGCTACACCTTC.

This clonotype has just a few counts. The CDR3 DNA is TGCAGCGTTGCTGAGGACTACGGGGGCAATCAGCCCCAGCATTTT. It encodes CSVAEDYGGNQPQHF. This chain uses TRBV29-1 with TRBJ1-5, with unresolved D. Looked up from germline, CDR1 is SQVTM and CDR2 is ANQGSEA. This CDR3 has 15 residues. V was shortened by 4 bases and J by 2 bases, with 15 bases between the two germline ends.

This clonotype has a handful of counts. The gene calls are TRBV19 and TRBJ2-1; D ambiguous. The CDR3 has 15 residues. Per the germline V gene, CDR1 is LNHDA and CDR2 is SQIVND (reference sequence). Trimming removed 10 bases from V and 0 bases from J, with 16 bases in between. DNA of the CDR3: TGTGCCACTCTCGGGCCCAATCCCTCCTACAATGAGCAGTTCTTC. It is translated as CATLGPNPSYNEQFF.

This clonotype was observed many times. The chain joins TRBV12-3 or TRBV12-4 to TRBJ2-3, with a possible D match to TRBD2 (5 bases). The CDR3 runs 13 residues. The V end lost 6 bases, the J end lost 4 bases, and 11 bases lay between the germline ends. CDR3 nucleotide sequence: TGTGCCAGCAGCTTGGGAGCGGCAGATACGCAGTATTTT. Its protein is CASSLGAADTQYF.

This chain uses TRBV11-2 with TRBJ1-1; D is possibly TRBD1 (6 bases). Looked up from germline, CDR1 is SGHAT and CDR2 is FQNNGV. With 0 bases removed from V and 9 bases from J, the gap between germline ends came to 14 bases. The CDR3 loop spans 14 amino acids. CDR3 sequence (DNA): TGTGCCAGCAGCTTAGACAGGACAGTTAATAAAGCTTTCTTT. It specifies CASSLDRTVNKAFF.

Only a few counts were recorded for this clonotype. In DNA, the CDR3 is TGTGCCAGCTCACCCCAAGGGACAGGGGCTTCCTTCGCTTTCTTT. This encodes CASSPQGTGASFAFF. The rearrangement joins TRBV18 to TRBJ1-1, with 10 bases matching TRBD1. This CDR3 region has 15 residues. V dropped 3 bases and J dropped 11; count of bases not matched to a gene: 12. Per the germline V gene, CDR1 is KGHSH and CDR2 is LQKENI.

This clonotype was seen more than once but under ten times. The chain couples TRBV7-9 to TRBJ2-3; TRBD2 agrees at 11 bases. The CDR3 has 16 residues. Trimming took 6 bases from V and 2 from J; bases not matched to a gene: 7. CDR1 is SEHNR, CDR2 FQNEAQ, per germline (reference sequence). CDR3 loop: CASSPGTSGYTDTQYF. The CDR3, as DNA: TGTGCCAGCAGTCCCGGGACTAGCGGCTACACAGATACGCAGTATTTT. Together with reference TRBV7-9 and TRBJ2-3, the CDR3 gives the full variable domain: DTGVSQNPRHKITKRGQNVTFRCDPISEHNRLYWYRQTLGQGPEFLTYFQNEAQLEKSRLLSDRFSAERPKGSFSTLEIQRTEQGDSAMYLCASSPGTSGYTDTQYFGPGTRLTVL.

Here the CDR3 reads CASSIRASNSPLHF. The CDR3 nucleotides read TGTGCCAGCAGTATCCGGGCCTCCAATTCACCCCTCCACTTT. The chain employs TRBV7-2 and TRBJ1-6; D remains unclear. Per germline, CDR1 SGHTA and CDR2 FQGNSA. The CDR3 totals 14 residues. The ends were cut back, 6 bases at V and 7 bases at J, with 13 bases in the middle.

The chain is built from TRBV20-1 and TRBJ1-1; D gene uncertain. Germline V gene data show CDR1 as DFQATT and CDR2 as SNEGSKA (reference sequence). Trimming shortened V by 0 bases and J by 8 bases, and 16 bases separated the two germline ends. The CDR3 contains 14 residues. Here the CDR3 reads CSARDPSGAIEAFF. The CDR3 nucleotides read TGCAGTGCTAGAGACCCCTCGGGAGCAATCGAAGCTTTCTTT.

CDR3 amino acids: CASSVAGGYMNTEAFF. CDR3 DNA sequence: TGTGCCAGCAGCGTAGCAGGGGGCTATATGAACACTGAAGCTTTCTTT. The rearrangement uses TRBV9 and TRBJ1-1; 8 bases are shared with TRBD1. This CDR3 has 16 residues. Germline CDR1 SGDLS, CDR2 YYNGEE. V lost 0 bases, J lost 0 bases, and 4 bases stayed unmatched.

This chain connects TRBV4-2 to TRBJ2-1; TRBD2 aligns across 13 bases. This CDR3 region has 17 residues. Germline CDR1 reads LGHNA; CDR2 reads YNFKEQ. V trimming: 0 bases; J trimming: 8 bases; junction bases outside the gene matches: 7. The DNA of the CDR3 is TGTGCCAGCAGCCAAGAAATGGGACTAGCGGGACCCGATGAGCAGTTCTTC. Translated, it gives CASSQEMGLAGPDEQFF.

This clonotype was seen only a few times. The V and J genes are TRBV7-6 and TRBJ2-1; D gene unclear. The V gene lost 4 bases and the J gene lost 8 bases, with 15 bases spanning the gap. CDR1 and CDR2 from the germline V gene are SGHVS and FNYEAQ. This CDR3 comprises 14 residues. CDR3 in DNA: TGTGCCAGCAGCTCCCCATACGTGGGCCATGAGCAGTTCTTC. The encoded protein is CASSSPYVGHEQFF.

This clonotype came up a few times. J is TRBJ2-7 and V is TRBV2; 12 positions agree with TRBD2. The CDR3 totals 14 residues. V gave up 7 bases and J gave up 6 bases; unmatched junction bases: 7. Germline assignment: CDR1 SNHLY and CDR2 FYNNEI. The CDR3 protein is CASTSSGGASEQYF. CDR3 in DNA: TGTGCCAGCACCTCTAGCGGGGGGGCCTCCGAGCAGTACTTC.

Concerning this clonotype: A much larger clone is a single base away; this may be a read error. This chain joins TRBV7-8 and TRBJ2-7, with D unclear. Looked up from germline, CDR1 is SGHVS and CDR2 is FQNEAQ. CDR3 length: 14 residues. CDR3 sequence (DNA): TGTGCCAGCAGCTTAGAAGTAGCAGCCTACGAGCGGTACTTC. This translates into CASSLEVAAYERYF.

The rearrangement joins TRBV12-3 or TRBV12-4 to TRBJ1-2; 7 nucleotides match TRBD1. The CDR3 is 15 residues long. With 6 bases clipped from V and 4 bases from J, the junction kept 11 bases outside the gene matches. The CDR3 nucleotides are TGTGCCAGCAGCTGGGAGGAAGGGGGCAGCTATGGCTACACCTTC. Translation gives CASSWEEGGSYGYTF.

This clonotype was observed many times. The chain employs TRBV7-9 and TRBJ2-7, with 13 bases that match TRBD2. CDR1 is SEHNR and CDR2 is FQNEAQ in the germline V gene (reference sequence). V dropped 4 bases and J dropped 0; count of bases not matched to a gene: 6. This CDR3 contains 17 residues. CDR3 sequence reads: CASSSGLAGEFSYEQYF. The CDR3 coding sequence is TGTGCCAGCAGCTCCGGACTAGCGGGGGAGTTCTCCTACGAGCAGTACTTC.

The gene calls are TRBV7-9 and TRBJ2-4, with 11 bases matching TRBD2. Germline V gene lookup returns CDR1 SEHNR and CDR2 FQNEAQ (reference sequence). Unmatched junction bases numbered 5, after V lost 1 base and J lost 0 bases. The CDR3 is 18 residues long. CDR3 in amino acids: CASSLGLAGNLAKNIQYF. As DNA, the CDR3 is TGTGCCAGCAGCTTAGGACTAGCGGGGAACCTAGCCAAAAACATTCAGTACTTC.

The chain joins TRBV20-1 to TRBJ1-6; D gene uncertain. This CDR3 is 13 amino acids long. Trimming left V 8 bases short and J 8 bases short, with 16 bases between. The germline V gene has CDR1 DFQATT and CDR2 SNEGSKA (reference sequence). The CDR3 DNA sequence: TGCAGTCCCAAGCGGCGCGGGGATTCACCCCTCCACTTT. It codes for CSPKRRGDSPLHF.

V and J are TRBV12-3 or TRBV12-4 and TRBJ2-7; D is perhaps TRBD2 (7 bases). V dropped 1 base and J dropped 3 bases, with 13 bases sitting between them. The CDR3 length is 15 residues. This chain's CDR3 is CASSLDGGGLYEQYF. For the CDR3, the DNA is TGTGCCAGCAGTTTAGATGGGGGGGGCCTCTACGAGCAGTACTTC.

This clonotype was counted only a few times. V is TRBV12-3 or TRBV12-4 and J is TRBJ1-1, with TRBD1 matching 9 bases. The CDR3 runs 17 residues. Trimming removed 2 bases from V and 0 bases from J; junction bases left unmatched: 7. In DNA, the CDR3 is TGTGCCAGCAGTTTATTTTGGGACAGGGTAATGAACACTGAAGCTTTCTTT. Translation gives CASSLFWDRVMNTEAFF.

This clonotype was seen many times. V and J are TRBV9 and TRBJ2-7, with TRBD2 identical over 7 bases. Per the germline V gene, CDR1 is SGDLS and CDR2 is YYNGEE. The CDR3 is 15 residues long. V dropped 2 bases and J dropped 0; count of bases not matched to a gene: 5. CDR3 protein: CASSVTGGSSYEQYF. CDR3 DNA sequence: TGTGCCAGCAGCGTCACCGGGGGGTCCTCCTACGAGCAGTACTTC.

The chain uses TRBV7-9 and TRBJ1-1; D is possibly TRBD1 (5 bases). V lost 1 base and J lost 4, with 13 bases in between. The V gene's germline CDR1 is SEHNR and CDR2 FQNEAQ (reference sequence). This CDR3 region has 15 residues. The CDR3 region has the DNA TGTGCCAGCAGCTTAGTAGGGGAAAGCGGCACTGAAGCTTTCTTT. Translating gives CASSLVGESGTEAFF.

This CDR3 reads CASSKGLTGELFF. The CDR3 region has the DNA TGTGCCAGCAGTAAGGGGCTAACCGGGGAGCTGTTTTTT. This chain joins TRBV6-2 or TRBV6-3 and TRBJ2-2, with a weak D call TRBD1 (5 bases). Trimming took 5 bases from V and 5 from J, leaving 9 bases between them. This CDR3 is 13 amino acids long. Germline CDR1 MNHEY, CDR2 SVGEGT.

This clonotype was seen a handful of times. Germline and junction disagree at one end, which may indicate a read error. The chain recombines TRBV19 with TRBJ1-5; D not resolved. Germline values: CDR1 LNHDA, CDR2 SQIVND (reference sequence). The CDR3 has 14 residues. CDR3 in amino acids: CASSPVLENQPQHF. CDR3 DNA sequence: TGTGCCAGTAGTCCGGTCTTGGAAAATCAACCCCAGCATTTT.